This TCR beta chain was observed in a study of blood T cells in healthy people across ages. The CDR3 extends over 14 amino acids. Germline V CDR1 and CDR2: MDHEN, SYDVKM. This clonotype was seen only a few times. Its antigen is as yet unknown. Findings of the study overall: Versus aged donors, long-lived donors had higher diversity and more naive CD4+ cells.

Through a sample-barcoded 5' primer and a J-beta primer mix, a second PCR was run for roughly 6 to 12 cycles. A single record per CDR3 protein comes from TCRdb applying MiXCR to the 5' RACE reads. The top ten hold roughly 9.4% of the sample, which has roughly 550,000 distinct CDR3 sequences, 24% seen once. These sequences were also reported in another study, on T cells of mothers and their children.

The gene calls are TRBV28 and TRBJ2-5; D is undetermined. TRBJ2-7 explains the end of the DNA better; the J call may be wrong. The receptor was isolated from a boy aged 10-17 years in good health. Sequenced sample: blood. The CDR3 sequence is CASRAVTTGCEQYF. CDR3 coding DNA: TGTGCCAGCCGGGCCGTAACTACCGGGTGCGAGCAGTACTTC.